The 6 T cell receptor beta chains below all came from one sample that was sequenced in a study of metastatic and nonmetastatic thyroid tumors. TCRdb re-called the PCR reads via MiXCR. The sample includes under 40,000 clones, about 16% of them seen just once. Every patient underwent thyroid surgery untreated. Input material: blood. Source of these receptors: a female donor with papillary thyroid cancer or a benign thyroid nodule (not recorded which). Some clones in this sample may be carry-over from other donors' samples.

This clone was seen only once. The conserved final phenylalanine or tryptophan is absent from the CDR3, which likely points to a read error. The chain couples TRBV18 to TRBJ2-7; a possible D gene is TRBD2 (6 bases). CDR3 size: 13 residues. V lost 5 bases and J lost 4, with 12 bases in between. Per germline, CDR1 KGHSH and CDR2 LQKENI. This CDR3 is CASSITSLYEQYL. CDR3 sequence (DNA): TGTGCCAGCTCAATTACTAGCTTGTACGAGCAGTACCTC.

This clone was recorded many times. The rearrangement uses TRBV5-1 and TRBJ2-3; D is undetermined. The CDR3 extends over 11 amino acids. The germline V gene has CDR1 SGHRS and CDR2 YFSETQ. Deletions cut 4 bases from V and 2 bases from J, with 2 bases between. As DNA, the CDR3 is TGCGCCAGCAGCACCACAGATACGCAGTATTTT. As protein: CASSTTDTQYF.

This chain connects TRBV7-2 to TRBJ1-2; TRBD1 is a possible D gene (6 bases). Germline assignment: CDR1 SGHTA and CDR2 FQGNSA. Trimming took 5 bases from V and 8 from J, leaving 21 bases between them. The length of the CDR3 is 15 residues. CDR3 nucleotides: TGTGCCAGCAGCCTGGGCCGGGGGGCTGCCCTAGGCTACACCTTC. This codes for CASSLGRGAALGYTF.

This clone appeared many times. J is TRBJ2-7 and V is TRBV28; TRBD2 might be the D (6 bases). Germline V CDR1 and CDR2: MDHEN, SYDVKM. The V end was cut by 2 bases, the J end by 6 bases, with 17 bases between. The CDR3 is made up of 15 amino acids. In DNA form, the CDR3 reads TGTGCCAGCAGTTTAGAAGGACTACGAATCGGCGAGCAGTACTTC. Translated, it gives CASSLEGLRIGEQYF.

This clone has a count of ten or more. The CDR3 coding sequence is TGCGCCAGCAGCCAATCCAGTAGGGAACTGTTTTTT. Protein product: CASSQSSRELFF. The chain joins TRBV4-1 to TRBJ1-4; D unclear. CDR3 length equals 12 residues. Germline V gives CDR1 MGHRA, CDR2 YSYEKL. Trimming removed 2 bases at V and 12 bases at J, with 10 bases between.

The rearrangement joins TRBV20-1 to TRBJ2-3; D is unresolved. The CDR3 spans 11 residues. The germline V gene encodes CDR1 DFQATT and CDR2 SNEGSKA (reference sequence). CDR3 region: CIAGRSDTQYF. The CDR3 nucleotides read TGCATTGCCGGAAGGTCAGATACGCAGTATTTT.